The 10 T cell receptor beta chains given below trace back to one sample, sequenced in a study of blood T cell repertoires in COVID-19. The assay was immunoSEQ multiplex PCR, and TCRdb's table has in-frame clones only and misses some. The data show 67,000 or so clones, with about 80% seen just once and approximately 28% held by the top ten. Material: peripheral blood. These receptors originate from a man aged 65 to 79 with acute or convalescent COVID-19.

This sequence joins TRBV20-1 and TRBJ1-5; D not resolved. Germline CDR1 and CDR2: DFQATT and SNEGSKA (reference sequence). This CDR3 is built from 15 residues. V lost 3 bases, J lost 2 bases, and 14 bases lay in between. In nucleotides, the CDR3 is TGCAGTGCTAGTAACCCTCTGGGCGGCAATCAGCCCCAGCATTTT. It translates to CSASNPLGGNQPQHF.

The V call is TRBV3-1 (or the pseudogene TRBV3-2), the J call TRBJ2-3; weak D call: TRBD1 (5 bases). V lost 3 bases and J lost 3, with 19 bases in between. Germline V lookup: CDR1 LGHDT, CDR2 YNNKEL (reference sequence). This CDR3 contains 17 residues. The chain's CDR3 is CASSQKGYAPLTDTQYF. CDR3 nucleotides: TGTGCCAGCAGCCAGAAGGGGTATGCACCTTTGACAGATACGCAGTATTTT.

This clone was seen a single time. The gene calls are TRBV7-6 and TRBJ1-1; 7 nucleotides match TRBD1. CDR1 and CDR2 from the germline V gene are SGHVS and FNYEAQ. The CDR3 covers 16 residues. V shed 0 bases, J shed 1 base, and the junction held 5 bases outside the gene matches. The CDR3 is CASSLAEGQSNTEAFF. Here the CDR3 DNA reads TGTGCCAGCAGCTTAGCGGAGGGACAGTCGAACACTGAAGCTTTCTTT.

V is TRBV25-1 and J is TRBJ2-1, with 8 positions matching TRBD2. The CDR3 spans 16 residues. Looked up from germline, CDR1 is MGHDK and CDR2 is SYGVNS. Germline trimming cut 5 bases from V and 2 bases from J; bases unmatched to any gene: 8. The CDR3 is CASSLIAGLTYNEQFF. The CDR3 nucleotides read TGTGCCAGCAGTTTGATAGCGGGACTAACCTACAATGAGCAGTTCTTC.

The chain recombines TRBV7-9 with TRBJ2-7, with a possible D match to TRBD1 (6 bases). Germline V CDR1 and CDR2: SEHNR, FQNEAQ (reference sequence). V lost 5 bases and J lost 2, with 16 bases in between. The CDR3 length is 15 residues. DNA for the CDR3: TGTGCCAGCAGCCCTTTGGACAGCCGAACCTACGAGCAGTACTTC. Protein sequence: CASSPLDSRTYEQYF.

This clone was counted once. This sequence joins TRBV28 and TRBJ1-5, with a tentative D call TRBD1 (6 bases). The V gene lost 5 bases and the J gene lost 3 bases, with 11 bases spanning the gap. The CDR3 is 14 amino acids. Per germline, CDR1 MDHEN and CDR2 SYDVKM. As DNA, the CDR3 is TGTGCCAGCAGTGGACAGAAGTTCAATCAGCCCCAGCATTTT. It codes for CASSGQKFNQPQHF. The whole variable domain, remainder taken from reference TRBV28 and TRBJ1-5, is DVKVTQSSRYLVKRTGEKVFLECVQDMDHENMFWYRQDPGLGLRLIYFSYDVKMKEKGDIPEGYSVSREKKERFSLILESASTNQTSMYLCASSGQKFNQPQHFGDGTRLSIL.

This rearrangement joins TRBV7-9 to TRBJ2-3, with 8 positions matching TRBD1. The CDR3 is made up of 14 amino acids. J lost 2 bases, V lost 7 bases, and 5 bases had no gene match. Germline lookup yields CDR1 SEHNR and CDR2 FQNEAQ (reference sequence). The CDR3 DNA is TGTGCCAGCAAGTGGGGACAGGACACAGATACGCAGTATTTT. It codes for CASKWGQDTDTQYF.

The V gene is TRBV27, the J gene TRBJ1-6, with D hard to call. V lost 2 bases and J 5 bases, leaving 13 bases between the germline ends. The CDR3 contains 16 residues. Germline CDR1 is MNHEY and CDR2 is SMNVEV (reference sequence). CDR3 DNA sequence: TGTGCCAGCAGTTTAAAATCGTCGGTCAATAATTCACCCCTCCACTTT. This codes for CASSLKSSVNNSPLHF.

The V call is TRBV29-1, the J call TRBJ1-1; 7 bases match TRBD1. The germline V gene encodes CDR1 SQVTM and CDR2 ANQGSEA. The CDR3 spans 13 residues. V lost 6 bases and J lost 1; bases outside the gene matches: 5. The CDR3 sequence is CSVTQGGNTEAFF. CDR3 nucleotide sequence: TGCAGCGTGACCCAGGGGGGGAACACTGAAGCTTTCTTT.

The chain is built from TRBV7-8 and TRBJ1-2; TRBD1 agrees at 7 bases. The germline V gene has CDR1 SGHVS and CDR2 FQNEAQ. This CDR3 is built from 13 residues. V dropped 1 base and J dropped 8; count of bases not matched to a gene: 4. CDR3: CASSLETGVGYTF. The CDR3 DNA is TGTGCCAGCAGCTTAGAAACAGGGGTCGGCTACACCTTC. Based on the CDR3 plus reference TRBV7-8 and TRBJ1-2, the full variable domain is GAGVSQSPRYKVAKRGQDVALRCDPISGHVSLFWYQQALGQGPEFLTYFQNEAQLDKSGLPSDRFFAERPEGSVSTLKIQRTQQEDSAVYLCASSLETGVGYTFGSGTRLTVV.